These 2 T cell receptor beta chains came from one sample sequenced in a study of blood T cell repertoires in COVID-19. TCRdb's table, derived via immunoSEQ multiplex PCR, lists solely in-frame clones and lacks some. The sample has about 150,000 clones; under 85% are singletons. Source material: peripheral blood. The receptors originated from a woman aged 80 or over with acute or convalescent COVID-19.

The chain has TRBV5-8 and TRBJ2-7; 10 nucleotides align to TRBD1. Unmatched junction bases numbered 5, after V lost 6 bases and J lost 2 bases. Germline CDR1 SGHTS, CDR2 YDEGEE. This CDR3 spans 14 amino acids. The CDR3 coding sequence is TGTGCCAGCACCCCGGGACAGGGGACCTACGAGCAGTACTTC. This encodes CASTPGQGTYEQYF.

This chain uses TRBV6-5 with TRBJ1-3; maybe TRBD1 (6 bases). From germline, CDR1 is MNHEY and CDR2 SVGAGI. V shed 0 bases and J shed 2 bases, with 8 bases lying between them. The CDR3 is 15 residues long. CDR3 DNA sequence: TGTGCCAGCAGTTACTCGCCAGGGGCTGGAAACACCATATATTTT. It translates to CASSYSPGAGNTIYF.